This T cell receptor beta chain originates from a study of T-cell memory formation after mild COVID-19. The CDR3 is made up of 16 amino acids. With 5 bases removed from V and 0 bases from J, the gap between germline ends came to 14 bases. CDR1 and CDR2 (germline): SGHTA, FQGTGA. This clonotype was seen ten or more times. TCRdb independently ran MiXCR on the 5' RACE reads; one entry per CDR3 protein. The table lists 30,000 to 35,000 distinct CDR3 sequences, 7% to 9.5% of them singletons. This TCR came from a young man who had mild COVID-19 (a few samples of this study predate the infection). Cell type and time point are not known. Sequenced sample: PBMCs or a T cell subset sorted from them (not recorded which). The chain carries TRBV7-3 and TRBJ2-1; D gene uncertain. The CDR3 region is CASSPTRAYSYNEQFF. In DNA, the CDR3 is TGTGCCAGCAGCCCAACGAGAGCTTACTCCTACAATGAGCAGTTCTTC.